Listed below are T cell receptor beta chains from one sample, sequenced in a study of cytomegalovirus exposure and HLA in healthy donors. Measured with immunoSEQ multiplex PCR; TCRdb has only the in-frame clones, and not every one. Among 200,000 to 250,000 clones listed, around 89% were seen once. The sample taken for sequencing was PBMCs. The receptors were gathered from a woman aged 18-35 years in good health and CMV-seronegative. CDR3s include the opening cysteine and the closing phenylalanine or tryptophan. Each record gives: V gene, J gene, D gene, clone size, CDR3 DNA, CDR3 protein. D genes are given only for firm matches. Where a row states a size, it is once, few, many or the class of an expanded clone; other rows omit it.

v_call: TRBV6-5
j_call: TRBJ1-3
d_call: .
clone_size: .
cdr3_nt: TGTGCCAGCAGTTCGCCCCGAGGGCACTCTGGAAACACCATATATTTT
cdr3_aa: CASSSPRGHSGNTIYF

v_call: TRBV6-5
j_call: TRBJ1-4
d_call: TRBD1
clone_size: .
cdr3_nt: TGTGCCAGCAGTTACGGGGACAGGGAGGATGAAAAACTGTTTTTT
cdr3_aa: CASSYGDREDEKLFF

v_call: TRBV5-1
j_call: TRBJ2-7
d_call: .
clone_size: few
cdr3_nt: TGCGCCAGCAGCTTGGAGGGGACAACTTACTACGAGCAGTACTTC
cdr3_aa: CASSLEGTTYYEQYF

v_call: TRBV6-1
j_call: TRBJ2-7
d_call: TRBD1
clone_size: .
cdr3_nt: TGTGCCAGCAGTGAAAGACAGGGCGGCGGCTATCACGAGCAGTACTTC
cdr3_aa: CASSERQGGGYHEQYF

v_call: TRBV2
j_call: TRBJ2-5
d_call: TRBD2
clone_size: .
cdr3_nt: TGTGCCAGCAGTGACCATCTAGCGGGGGGACGGACCCAGTACTTC
cdr3_aa: CASSDHLAGGRTQYF

v_call: TRBV18
j_call: TRBJ2-2
d_call: .
clone_size: .
cdr3_nt: TGTGCCAGCTCACCACAGTCAGGCGGGGAGCTGTTTTTT
cdr3_aa: CASSPQSGGELFF

v_call: TRBV5-1
j_call: TRBJ2-7
d_call: TRBD2
clone_size: .
cdr3_nt: TGCGCCAGCAGCTTGGCCGGGACTACCTACGAGCAGTACTTC
cdr3_aa: CASSLAGTTYEQYF

v_call: TRBV27
j_call: TRBJ2-7
d_call: TRBD1
clone_size: .
cdr3_nt: TGTGCCAGCAGTTCCACCGGGACAGGGGTCGAGCAGTACTTC
cdr3_aa: CASSSTGTGVEQYF

v_call: TRBV5-1
j_call: TRBJ2-6
d_call: .
clone_size: .
cdr3_nt: TGCGCCAGCAGCTTGGGGGGGGCTGGGGCCAACGTCCTGACTTTC
cdr3_aa: CASSLGGAGANVLTF

v_call: TRBV27
j_call: TRBJ1-1
d_call: .
clone_size: .
cdr3_nt: TGTGCCAGCAGTCGACGGGAAGGTATGAACACTGAAGCTTTCTTT
cdr3_aa: CASSRREGMNTEAFF